This T cell receptor beta chain was recovered during a study of beta chain features in type 1 diabetes. Every isolated RNA sample was fully reverse transcribed, so sequencing captured expressed TCRB transcripts. Here immunoSEQ multiplex PCR was the method, and the copy in TCRdb shows in-frame clones only, minus some. The sample lists over 650,000 clones; around 15% were seen once. Study-level points and caveats: Moderately but significantly shorter TCRB CDR3s were found in Type 1 diabetes patients in all four CD4+ subsets.

This CDR3 region has 14 residues. Looked up from germline, CDR1 is LNHNV and CDR2 is YYDKDF (reference sequence). The V and J ends lost 0 bases and 5 bases respectively, with 11 bases between them. In its sample, this clone was seen a few times. Its specificity is not known. This chain uses TRBV15 with TRBJ2-7, with D perhaps TRBD2 (7 bases). The specimen sequenced was naive CD4+ T cells from blood. This sequence originates from a man between 18 and 29 years old with type 1 diabetes. In nucleotides, the CDR3 is TGTGCCACCAGCAGAGACAGGGGAGGGGACGAGCAGTACTTC. This translates into CATSRDRGGDEQYF.